The clone carrying this T cell receptor beta chain was counted once. The CDR3 has 14 residues. CDR1 SGHRS and CDR2 YFSETQ come from the germline V gene. The J segment lost 4 bases and the V segment lost 3 bases, leaving 5 bases of the junction unmatched. The data derive from a study of metastatic and nonmetastatic thyroid tumors. Study-level information: Malignant and benign thyroid patients had repertoires compared in peripheral blood and tumor or nodule tissue.

Thyroid surgery was preceded by no treatment in any patient. Original processing notes: The study built a papillary thyroid cancer distant-metastasis classifier from CDR3 differences across clinicopathological groups. TCRdb re-analyzed the PCR reads through MiXCR. These V and J calls rely on TCRdb rather than the paper's analysis. This table holds about 20,000 clones, roughly 22% found once. The rearrangement uses TRBV5-1 and TRBJ1-1, with 8 bases fitting TRBD1. The TCR sequence derives from a female donor with papillary thyroid cancer or a benign thyroid nodule (not recorded which). Some clones in this sample may be carry-over from other donors' samples. Sequenced: tumor tissue. CDR3 nucleotides: TGCGCCAGCAGCTGGCAGGGGGCGGGCACTGAAGCTTTCTTT. Translated, it gives CASSWQGAGTEAFF.